The text below deals with one TCR beta chain. What it binds is unknown. This specimen comes from a study of cytomegalovirus exposure and HLA in healthy donors. Study outcomes and limitations: In a later analysis, first-cohort TCR clusters were found to tend to co-occur in the 130 or so validation repertoires. Among the CMV-associated chains, three were confirmed in vitro as specific for CMV antigens. The study designated 150 or so TCR beta chains cytomegalovirus-associated.

Only in-frame clones appear in the TCRdb table, and some are missing; sequencing was by immunoSEQ multiplex PCR. The repertoire holds about 170,000 clones, approximately 89% seen once, with 2% to 3% in the top ten. There are 19 residues in the CDR3. Germline assignment: CDR1 LNHDA and CDR2 SQIVND (reference sequence). V lost 5 bases, J lost 4 bases, and 20 bases stayed unmatched. The TCR comes from a man in his late teens or twenties in good health and CMV-seropositive. The gene calls are TRBV19 and TRBJ1-1; TRBD1 agrees at 9 bases. The sequencing sample was made of PBMCs. CDR3 loop: CASSPAGTGRPDMGTEAFF. The DNA for the CDR3 is TGTGCCAGTAGTCCGGCCGGGACAGGGCGCCCAGATATGGGCACTGAAGCTTTCTTT.